The entry that follows covers one TCR beta chain sequence. This specimen belongs to a study of cytomegalovirus exposure and HLA in healthy donors. The PCR ran on 60 Vbeta and 13 Jbeta primers. Clones were read by immunoSEQ multiplex PCR, and TCRdb kept only the in-frame ones, dropping some. The sample contains over 100,000 clones, roughly 69% of which appear only once. The sequence came from a woman in her 70s in good health and CMV-seropositive. The sequenced material came from PBMCs.

The CDR3 region is CASSLQEGNQPQHF. The CDR3 DNA is TGTGCCAGCAGCTTACAGGAGGGCAATCAGCCCCAGCATTTT. This chain uses TRBV7-9 with TRBJ1-5; no clear D. This CDR3 spans 14 amino acids. Germline V gene data show CDR1 as SEHNR and CDR2 as FQNEAQ (reference sequence). Between the trimmed V and J ends, which lost 2 bases and 2 bases, there was a span of 7 bases. The complete variable domain, with remaining parts taken from reference TRBV7-9 and TRBJ1-5, reads DTGVSQNPRHKITKRGQNVTFRCDPISEHNRLYWYRQTLGQGPEFLTYFQNEAQLEKSRLLSDRFSAERPKGSFSTLEIQRTEQGDSAMYLCASSLQEGNQPQHFGDGTRLSIL.